These T cell receptor beta chains were read from a single sample in a study of neoadjuvant anti-PD-1 for oral cavity cancer. Sequencing was performed with immunoSEQ multiplex PCR; in TCRdb, only in-frame clones are kept and a portion is missing. The profile shows 11,000 to 15,000 clones, roughly three quarters of them singletons. The sequenced sample was PBMCs, obtained after nivolumab (anti-PD-1) treatment. Every receptor here comes from a person aged 35 to 85 with oral cavity squamous cell carcinoma. Both conserved end residues are part of each CDR3. The D gene is left open where the match is weak. Clone size is stated in some rows and not others, as once, few, many or a class when expanded.

D gene	clone size	V gene	J gene	CDR3 length	CDR3 protein	CDR3 DNA
NA	NA	TRBV7-2	TRBJ1-1	13	CASSPAYNTEAFF	TGTGCCAGCAGCCCGGCATACAACACTGAAGCTTTCTTT
NA	NA	TRBV30	TRBJ2-7	12	CARKGAANEQYF	TGTGCCCGAAAAGGTGCGGCCAACGAGCAGTACTTC
NA	few	TRBV4-1	TRBJ1-2	13	CASSQVGRYGYTF	TGCGCCAGCAGCCAAGTAGGGCGCTATGGCTACACCTTC
NA	NA	TRBV4-1	TRBJ2-2	14	CASSQVLWTGELFF	TGCGCCAGCAGCCAAGTCCTCTGGACCGGGGAGCTGTTTTTT
NA	NA	TRBV30	TRBJ1-4	14	CAWSRGGANEKLFF	TGTGCCTGGAGTCGGGGAGGGGCTAATGAAAAACTGTTTTTT
TRBD1	NA	TRBV7-9	TRBJ2-2	14	CASRGQASTGELFF	TGTGCCAGCAGGGGACAGGCCAGCACCGGGGAGCTGTTTTTT
NA	NA	TRBV6-6	TRBJ2-1	14	CASIGDRSYNEQFF	TGTGCCAGCATTGGAGACCGCTCCTACAATGAGCAGTTCTTC
TRBD1	NA	TRBV7-9	TRBJ1-1	14	CASSETGLNTEAFF	TGTGCCAGCAGCGAGACAGGGTTGAACACTGAAGCTTTCTTT
NA	NA	TRBV13	TRBJ2-1	14	CASSRAVFYNEQFF	TGTGCCAGCAGCAGGGCGGTGTTCTACAATGAGCAGTTCTTC
NA	NA	TRBV27	TRBJ1-2	13	CASSFEVNYGYTF	TGTGCCAGCAGCTTTGAAGTAAACTATGGCTACACCTTC
TRBD2	NA	TRBV27	TRBJ2-1	15	CASSSLAEPYNEQFF	TGTGCCAGCAGTTCTCTAGCGGAGCCCTACAATGAGCAGTTCTTC
NA	few	TRBV10-2	TRBJ2-5	11	CASSESETQYF	TGCGCCAGCAGTGAGTCAGAGACCCAGTACTTC
NA	NA	TRBV28	TRBJ2-7	16	CASNSLFKDTEGQQYF	TGTGCCAGCAACAGTTTGTTTAAGGACACGGAGGGCCAGCAGTACTTC
TRBD1	once	TRBV30	TRBJ1-5	13	CAWSPGGFQPQHF	TGTGCCTGGAGCCCAGGGGGCTTCCAGCCCCAGCATTTT
TRBD1	NA	TRBV5-5	TRBJ1-2	19	CASSVLQGDADPINYGYTF	TGTGCCAGCAGCGTACTACAGGGGGACGCCGACCCAATTAACTATGGCTACACCTTC
TRBD2	NA	TRBV6-1	TRBJ2-1	14	CASEAGTTYNEQFF	TGTGCCAGTGAGGCCGGGACTACCTACAATGAGCAGTTCTTC
NA	NA	TRBV4-1	TRBJ2-3	17	CASSQGPGPTIGDTQYF	TGCGCCAGCAGCCAAGGACCGGGACCCACAATCGGCGATACGCAGTATTTT
TRBD2	NA	TRBV30	TRBJ2-1	13	CAWSGGTSGEQFF	TGTGCCTGGAGTGGTGGGACTAGCGGTGAGCAGTTCTTC
NA	NA	TRBV5-1	TRBJ2-2	15	CASSLWAGRTGELFF	TGCGCCAGCAGCTTGTGGGCAGGGCGAACTGGGGAGCTGTTTTTT
NA	NA	TRBV29-1	TRBJ2-5	13	CRDPKQGKETQYF	TGCAGGGATCCAAAACAGGGAAAAGAGACCCAGTACTTC
TRBD1	NA	TRBV7-2	TRBJ1-1	15	CASSSGTGVYTEAFF	TGTGCCAGCAGCTCTGGGACAGGGGTGTACACTGAAGCTTTCTTT
NA	few	TRBV2	TRBJ1-5	14	CASSVAIGNQPQHF	TGTGCCAGCAGTGTAGCGATAGGGAATCAGCCCCAGCATTTT
NA	NA	TRBV27	TRBJ1-2	13	CASSFSGPSGYTF	TGTGCCAGCAGTTTTTCAGGACCGTCGGGCTACACCTTC
TRBD1	NA	TRBV20-1	TRBJ1-1	10	CSARGTEPFF	TGCAGTGCCCGTGGGACAGAGCCTTTCTTT
NA	NA	TRBV27	TRBJ1-1	13	CASSFALGTEAFF	TGTGCCAGCAGTTTTGCCCTGGGCACTGAAGCTTTCTTT
NA	NA	TRBV7-9	TRBJ1-2	12	CASGRANYGYTF	TGTGCCAGCGGGCGAGCTAACTATGGCTACACCTTC
NA	NA	TRBV5-1	TRBJ1-5	12	CASSLDTGPQHF	TGCGCCAGCAGCTTGGACACAGGGCCCCAGCATTTT
NA	NA	TRBV6-4	TRBJ1-2	12	CASSDGAYGYTF	TGTGCCAGCAGTGACGGGGCCTATGGCTACACCTTC
NA	NA	TRBV7-9	TRBJ1-1	14	CASSSQGMHTEAFF	TGTGCCAGCAGCTCTCAGGGTATGCACACTGAAGCTTTCTTT
NA	NA	TRBV15	TRBJ1-5	13	CATSRDTGQPQHF	TGTGCCACCAGCAGAGATACGGGTCAGCCCCAGCATTTT
TRBD2	NA	TRBV28	TRBJ2-2	19	CASSYRLGGRASSIGELFF	TGTGCCAGCAGTTACCGATTGGGGGGGAGGGCCTCTTCTATCGGGGAGCTGTTTTTT
NA	NA	TRBV5-1	TRBJ1-2	15	CASSWSRRSIYGYTF	TGCGCCAGCAGCTGGTCCCGACGGAGCATCTATGGCTACACCTTC
NA	NA	TRBV7-8	TRBJ1-1	16	CASSLARLSRNTEAFF	TGTGCCAGCAGCTTAGCGCGGCTCAGCAGGAACACTGAAGCTTTCTTT
NA	NA	TRBV28	TRBJ1-5	12	CASKRGNQPQHF	TGTGCCAGCAAGAGGGGAAATCAGCCCCAGCATTTT
TRBD1	NA	TRBV7-9	TRBJ1-2	14	CASSSTGGGYGYTF	TGTGCCAGCAGCTCGACAGGGGGCGGATATGGCTACACCTTC
NA	NA	TRBV6-1	TRBJ1-6	14	CATLLWALGSPLHF	TGTGCCACACTATTGTGGGCCCTAGGATCACCCCTCCACTTT
TRBD2	NA	TRBV30	TRBJ2-1	16	CAWSTLGGTSYNEQFF	TGTGCCTGGAGCACGTTGGGAGGGACTTCCTACAATGAGCAGTTCTTC
NA	NA	TRBV6-6	TRBJ1-4	14	CASRTGGPNEKLFF	TGTGCCAGCAGGACGGGGGGACCTAATGAAAAACTGTTTTTT
NA	NA	TRBV7-8	TRBJ2-7	17	CASSLVSAGANSYEQYF	TGTGCCAGCAGCTTAGTATCGGCCGGAGCAAACTCCTACGAGCAGTACTTC
NA	NA	TRBV2	TRBJ2-7	15	CASSEELLSRYEQYF	TGTGCCAGCAGTGAGGAGTTACTCAGCCGGTACGAGCAGTACTTC
TRBD2	NA	TRBV27	TRBJ2-7	16	CASTPRSGLAGREQYF	TGTGCCAGCACTCCTCGGTCGGGACTAGCGGGTAGGGAGCAGTACTTC
NA	few	TRBV2	TRBJ2-1	11	CASSKESEQFF	TGTGCCAGCAGCAAAGAGAGTGAGCAGTTCTTC
TRBD1	few	TRBV2	TRBJ1-5	18	CASSETGTALNSNQPQHF	TGTGCCAGCAGTGAGACTGGGACAGCTCTTAATAGCAATCAGCCCCAGCATTTT
NA	few	TRBV11-2	TRBJ2-4	18	CASSLELPLTGTKNIQYF	TGTGCCAGCAGCTTAGAGCTCCCCTTAACAGGAACCAAAAACATTCAGTACTTC
NA	NA	TRBV6-1	TRBJ2-1	15	CASSEAVGSYNEQFF	TGTGCCAGCAGTGAAGCGGTCGGGAGCTACAATGAGCAGTTCTTC
NA	NA	TRBV2	TRBJ2-1	14	CASRRLSSYNEQFF	TGTGCCAGCAGGCGGTTGAGCTCCTACAATGAGCAGTTCTTC
TRBD1	NA	TRBV6-1	TRBJ2-1	13	CASRDRVYNEQFF	TGTGCCAGCCGGGACAGGGTGTACAATGAGCAGTTCTTC
NA	NA	TRBV4-2	TRBJ2-7	13	CASRQGTSGRQYF	TGTGCCAGCAGACAAGGGACTTCGGGCAGGCAGTACTTC
NA	NA	TRBV6-1	TRBJ1-5	17	CASIDTSRGIVDQPQHF	TGTGCCAGCATTGACACTTCCAGGGGAATAGTGGATCAGCCCCAGCATTTT
TRBD1	NA	TRBV14	TRBJ2-2	14	CASSPTGFTGELFF	TGTGCCAGCAGCCCGACAGGGTTCACCGGGGAGCTGTTTTTT
NA	NA	TRBV5-1	TRBJ2-5	15	CASSLGDTYQETQYF	TGCGCCAGCAGTTTGGGTGACACCTACCAAGAGACCCAGTACTTC
TRBD2	NA	TRBV7-8	TRBJ2-7	16	CASSTPSGRSAYEQYF	TGTGCCAGCAGCACCCCTAGCGGGAGGTCCGCCTACGAGCAGTACTTC